A selection of T cell receptor beta chains follows, all from one sample in a study of T cell repertoires in cytomegalovirus infection. Their target antigens are unknown. Each CDR3 protein is one row after TCRdb ran MiXCR on the reads. The data contain roughly 860,000 distinct CDR3 sequences, about 33% of them singletons. This material consisted of cultured CD8+ T cells from PBMCs, taken from culture after CMV antigen stimulation. Receptors originate from a human donor in good health (CMV status not recorded). Some clones in this sample may be carry-over from other donors' samples. The CDR3 runs from the conserved cysteine through the conserved F or W. A D gene is named only where the DNA matches it firmly. The size of a clone is reported for some rows only, either as once, few or many, or as a class for expanded clones.

D gene	clone size	V gene	J gene	CDR3 DNA	CDR3 protein
-	-	TRBV12-3/TRBV12-4	TRBJ1-5	TGTGCCAGCAGCCTGGGGGGAGGGTCGGATCAGCCCCAGCATTTT	CASSLGGGSDQPQHF
-	-	TRBV2	TRBJ2-5	TGTGCCAGCTGGAGCCCCGGTAGCAAAGAGACCCAGTACTTC	CASWSPGSKETQYF
-	many	TRBV12-3/TRBV12-4	TRBJ1-1	TGTGCCAGCACCCCCGTGGCCAACCCCACTGAAGCTTTCTTT	CASTPVANPTEAFF
TRBD2	few	TRBV10-3	TRBJ2-1	TGTGCCATCAGTGAGGGACCGGGACTAGCCAGCCGGAGCTCCTACAATGAGCAGTTCTTC	CAISEGPGLASRSSYNEQFF
-	few	TRBV2	TRBJ2-3	TGTGCCAGCAGTGCTTGGCTGGACCCTAGCACAGATACGCAGTATTTT	CASSAWLDPSTDTQYF
-	few	TRBV7-9	TRBJ1-1	TGTGCCAGCAGCACTCTACAGGGAGAGAACACTGAAGCTTTCTTT	CASSTLQGENTEAFF
-	many	TRBV7-8	TRBJ2-1	TGTGCCAGCAGCTTAGTATGGGGCTCCGAAAGCTCCTACAATGAGCAGTTCTTC	CASSLVWGSESSYNEQFF
-	few	TRBV7-9	TRBJ2-2	TGTGCCAGCAGCCCACAGGGACAACCCACCGGGGAGCTGTTTTTT	CASSPQGQPTGELFF
TRBD2	-	TRBV5-3	TRBJ2-1	TGTGCCAGCAGCTTGGTGGGTGCGGGGGGGGACTATGAGCAGTTCTTC	CASSLVGAGGDYEQFF
-	-	TRBV27	TRBJ2-7	TGTGCCAGCAGTTTTTACAGGAGCTCCTACGAGCAGCACTTC	CASSFYRSSYEQHF
-	many	TRBV6-1	TRBJ1-5	TGTGCCAGCAGTCCCGTAATGACAGTTAGTAGCAATCAGCCCCAGCATTTT	CASSPVMTVSSNQPQHF
-	many	TRBV7-8	TRBJ2-3	TGTGCCAGCAGCTTAGAGGTCGGAGAAAGCACAGATACGCAGTATTTT	CASSLEVGESTDTQYF
TRBD2	few	TRBV5-4	TRBJ2-1	TGTGCCTCACCGGGAGGGGAGGCCTACAATGAGCAGTTCTTC	CASPGGEAYNEQFF
-	-	TRBV12-3/TRBV12-4	TRBJ1-1	TGTGCCAGCAGGACCCACAGGGATGCTGAAGCTTTCTTT	CASRTHRDAEAFF
TRBD2	-	TRBV9	TRBJ2-1	TGTGCCAGCAGCCCCCGTAGCGGGGGGCGCCACAATGAGCAGTTCTTC	CASSPRSGGRHNEQFF
TRBD2	-	TRBV11-3	TRBJ2-2	TGTGCCAGCAGCTTAGCACTAGCGGGCGACACCGGGGAGCTGTTTTTT	CASSLALAGDTGELFF
-	-	TRBV15	TRBJ2-7	TGTGCCACCAGCAGAGGTTCGAGTTCATTATACTCCTACGAGCAGTACTTC	CATSRGSSSLYSYEQYF
TRBD2	many	TRBV6-1	TRBJ2-1	TGTGCCAGCAGCGACTACGATCCCTTGATACTAGCGGGGGGGCCAGATGAGCAGTTCTTC	CASSDYDPLILAGGPDEQFF
-	many	TRBV7-8	TRBJ2-1	TGTGCCAGCAGCAGCCCGATGTGGGCCGGGATTACCGATGAGCAGTTCTTC	CASSSPMWAGITDEQFF
-	-	TRBV2	TRBJ2-3	TGTGCCAGCAGTGAAGGATTTAGCACAGATACGCAGTATTTT	CASSEGFSTDTQYF
TRBD2	-	TRBV7-2	TRBJ2-2	TGTGCCAGCAGCTTAGAGGAGCGGGGGAGCGGCACCGGGGAGCTGTTTTTT	CASSLEERGSGTGELFF
-	-	TRBV27	TRBJ1-1	TGTGCCAGCAGTTTAATCGGCAATAAGTTTGAAGACACTGAAGCTTTCTTT	CASSLIGNKFEDTEAFF
-	-	TRBV7-2	TRBJ2-2	TGTGCCAGCAGCTTCCCGCCCGAGGGTACCGGGGAGCTGTTTTTT	CASSFPPEGTGELFF
TRBD1	-	TRBV10-3	TRBJ1-1	TGTGCCATCCTGATTCGGACAGGAGGAGTCTTCACTGAAGCTTTCTTT	CAILIRTGGVFTEAFF
-	-	TRBV15	TRBJ2-1	TGTGCCACCAGGCCCCGGGCAGTAGCCTACAATGAGCAGTTCTTC	CATRPRAVAYNEQFF
-	many	TRBV7-2	TRBJ2-1	TGTGCCAGCAGCTCATCCGGGATTCCTTACAATGAGCAGTTCTTC	CASSSSGIPYNEQFF
TRBD1	-	TRBV9	TRBJ1-3	TGTGCCAGCAGCATCAACAGGGGTAGCTCTGGAAACACCATATATTTT	CASSINRGSSGNTIYF